The T cell receptor (beta chain) described here comes from a study of T-cell reconstitution after alpha-beta-depleted transplantation in children. CDR3 size: 16 residues. V lost 0 bases and J 0 bases, leaving 15 bases between the germline ends. CDR1 and CDR2 from the germline V gene are GTSNPN and SVGIG (reference sequence). Construction of the TCRbeta library involved unique molecular identifiers. One entry per CDR3 protein results from TCRdb running MiXCR on the PCR reads. The repertoire includes hundreds of thousands of distinct CDR3 sequences, roughly 14% of them detected once, and about 0.79% sits in the top ten. Whole-study findings and limits: The origin of high day-60 TCRbeta diversity in some patients lay in surviving recipient T cells and thymic progenitors.

For this clonotype: The antigen remains unidentified.

The sequence was obtained from a girl aged 2-10 years with congenital amegakaryocytic thrombocytopenia, due to receive a stem cell transplant. The sample was PBMCs, taken before TCRalphabeta/CD19-depleted stem cell transplant. The gene calls are TRBV30 and TRBJ2-7; D gene unclear. The CDR3 sequence: CAWSVQEGFGSYEQYF. The CDR3 DNA is TGTGCCTGGAGTGTACAAGAAGGGTTTGGCTCCTACGAGCAGTACTTC.